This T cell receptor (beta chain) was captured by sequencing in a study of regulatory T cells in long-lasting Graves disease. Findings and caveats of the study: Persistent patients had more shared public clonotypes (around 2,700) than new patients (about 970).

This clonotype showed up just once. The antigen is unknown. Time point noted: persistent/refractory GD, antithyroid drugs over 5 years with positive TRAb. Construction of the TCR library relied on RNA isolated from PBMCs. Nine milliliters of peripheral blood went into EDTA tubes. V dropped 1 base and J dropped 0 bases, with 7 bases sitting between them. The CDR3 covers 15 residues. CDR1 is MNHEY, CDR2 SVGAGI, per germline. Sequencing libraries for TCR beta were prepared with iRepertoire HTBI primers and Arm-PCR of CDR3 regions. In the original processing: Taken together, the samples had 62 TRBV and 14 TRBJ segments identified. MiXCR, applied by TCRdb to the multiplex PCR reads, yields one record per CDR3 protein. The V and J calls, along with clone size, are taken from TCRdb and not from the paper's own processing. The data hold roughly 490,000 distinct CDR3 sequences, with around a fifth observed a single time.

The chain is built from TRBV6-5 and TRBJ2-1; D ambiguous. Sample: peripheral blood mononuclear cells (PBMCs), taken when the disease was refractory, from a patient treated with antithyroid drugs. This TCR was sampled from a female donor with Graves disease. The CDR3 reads CASSYLASSYNEQFF. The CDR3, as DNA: TGTGCCAGCAGTTACTTGGCGAGCTCCTACAATGAGCAGTTCTTC.